This T cell receptor (beta chain) came from a study of shared clonotypes between healthy human individuals. Generated by immunoSEQ multiplex PCR, the TCRdb table keeps only in-frame clones and is missing some. The profile shows some 500,000 clones, about 96% of them singletons. This CDR3 is built from 12 residues. Trimming took 6 bases from V and 6 from J, leaving 11 bases between them. Germline V CDR1 and CDR2: MDHEN, SYDVKM. J is TRBJ1-2 and V is TRBV28; tentatively, D is TRBD1 (5 bases). The clonotype comes from a woman aged 25 to 45 in good health. Sequences were obtained from naive CD4+ T cells sorted from blood. Sample subset: CD45RA+ positively selected. As DNA, the CDR3 is TGTGCCAGCAGAATCCGGGGACATGGCTACACCTTC. It codes for CASRIRGHGYTF.